The T cell receptor (beta chain) under discussion was sequenced for a study of T cells after yellow fever vaccination. From the 5' RACE reads, TCRdb called clonotypes with MiXCR, one entry per CDR3 protein. The sample lists about 210,000 distinct CDR3 sequences; 3.2% were seen once. V lost 5 bases to trimming and J lost 2 bases, with 12 bases between them. This CDR3 comprises 14 residues. This rearrangement joins TRBV12-3 or TRBV12-4 to TRBJ1-2; no reliable D call. The TCR sequence derives from a man younger than 30 who received the YFV17D yellow fever vaccine. Source: CD4+ T cells sorted from PBMCs, taken 10 days after the yellow fever booster vaccination. This CDR3 reads CASSEWTGNYGYTF. DNA of the CDR3: TGTGCCAGCAGTGAATGGACGGGGAACTATGGCTACACCTTC.